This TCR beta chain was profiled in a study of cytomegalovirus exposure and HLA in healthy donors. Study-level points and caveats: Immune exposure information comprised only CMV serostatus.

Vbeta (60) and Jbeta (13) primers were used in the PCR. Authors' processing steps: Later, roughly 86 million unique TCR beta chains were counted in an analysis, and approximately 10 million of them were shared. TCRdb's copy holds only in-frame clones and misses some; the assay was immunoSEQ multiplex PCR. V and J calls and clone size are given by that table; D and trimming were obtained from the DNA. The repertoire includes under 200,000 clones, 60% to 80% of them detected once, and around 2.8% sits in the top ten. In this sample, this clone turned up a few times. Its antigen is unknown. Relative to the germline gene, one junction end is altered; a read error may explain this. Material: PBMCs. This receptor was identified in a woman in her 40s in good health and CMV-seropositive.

The CDR3 sequence: CAISRDSGFEKLFF. Here the CDR3 DNA reads TGTGCCATCAGCCGGGACAGCGGATTTGAAAAATTGTTTTTT. The chain carries TRBV10-3 and TRBJ1-4, with 7 bases fitting TRBD1. Germline CDR1 reads ENHRY; CDR2 reads SYGVKD. The CDR3 length is 14 residues.